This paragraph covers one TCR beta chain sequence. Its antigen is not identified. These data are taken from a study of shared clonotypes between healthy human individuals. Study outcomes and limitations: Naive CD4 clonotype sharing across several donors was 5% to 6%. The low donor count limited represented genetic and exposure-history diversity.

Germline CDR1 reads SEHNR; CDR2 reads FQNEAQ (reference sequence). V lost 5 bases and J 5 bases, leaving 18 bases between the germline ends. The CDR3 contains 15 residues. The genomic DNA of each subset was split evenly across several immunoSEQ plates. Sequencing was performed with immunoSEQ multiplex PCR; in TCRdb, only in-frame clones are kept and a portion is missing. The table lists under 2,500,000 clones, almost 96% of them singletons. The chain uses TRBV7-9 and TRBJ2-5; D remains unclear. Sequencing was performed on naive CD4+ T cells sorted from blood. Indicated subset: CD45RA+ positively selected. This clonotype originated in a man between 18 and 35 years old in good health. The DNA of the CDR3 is TGTGCCAGCAGCGCACAAGGGTCCGGAGTGGAGACCCAGTACTTC. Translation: CASSAQGSGVETQYF.